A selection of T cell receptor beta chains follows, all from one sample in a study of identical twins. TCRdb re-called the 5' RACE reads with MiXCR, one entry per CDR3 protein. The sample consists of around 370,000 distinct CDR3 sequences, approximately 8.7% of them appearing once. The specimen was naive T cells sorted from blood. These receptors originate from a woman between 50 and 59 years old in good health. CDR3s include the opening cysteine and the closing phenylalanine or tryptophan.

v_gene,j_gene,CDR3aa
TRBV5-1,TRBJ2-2,CASSHDTGELFF
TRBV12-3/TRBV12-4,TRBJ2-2,CASSLLGQSGELFF
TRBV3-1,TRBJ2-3,CASSLSSGTDTQYF
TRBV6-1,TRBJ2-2,CASRKPRDTGELFF
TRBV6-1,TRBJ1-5,CASRPYPRDNQPQHF
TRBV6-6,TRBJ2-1,CASSYHMSLGSYNEQFF
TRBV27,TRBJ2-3,CASSWDGRSSTDTQYF
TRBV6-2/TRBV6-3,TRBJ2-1,CASSLFLVNEQFF
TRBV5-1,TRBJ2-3,CASRITDTQYF
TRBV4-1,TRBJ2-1,CASTRVREGLNEQFF
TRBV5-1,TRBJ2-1,CASSVPQGVGDNEQFF
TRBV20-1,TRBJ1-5,CSASPGINQPQHF
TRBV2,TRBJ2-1,CASSELSGRGDEQFF
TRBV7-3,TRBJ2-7,CASSTPGLAGASSYEQYF
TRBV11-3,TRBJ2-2,CASTLPTLGGELFF
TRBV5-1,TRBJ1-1,CASSTGPGGPFF
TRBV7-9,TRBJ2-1,CASRPGGLAGGIDEQFF
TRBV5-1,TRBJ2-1,CASSLGPLFF
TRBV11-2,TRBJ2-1,CASSGLVAGVYNEQFF
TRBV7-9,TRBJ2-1,CASSSRSGQGIEQFF
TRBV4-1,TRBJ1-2,CASSQGARYTF
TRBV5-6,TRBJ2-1,CASSPGRTEQFF
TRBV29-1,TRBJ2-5,CSGLGGVETQYF
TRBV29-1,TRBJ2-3,CSVEGLATDTQYF
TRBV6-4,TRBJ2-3,CASSDTWTSGRDTQYF
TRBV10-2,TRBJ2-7,CVVGDTYEQYF
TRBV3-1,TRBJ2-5,CASSRRTSGGQETQYF
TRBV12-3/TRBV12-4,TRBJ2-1,CASRTGTHNEQFF
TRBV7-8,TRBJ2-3,CASSSKTSGNTDTQYF